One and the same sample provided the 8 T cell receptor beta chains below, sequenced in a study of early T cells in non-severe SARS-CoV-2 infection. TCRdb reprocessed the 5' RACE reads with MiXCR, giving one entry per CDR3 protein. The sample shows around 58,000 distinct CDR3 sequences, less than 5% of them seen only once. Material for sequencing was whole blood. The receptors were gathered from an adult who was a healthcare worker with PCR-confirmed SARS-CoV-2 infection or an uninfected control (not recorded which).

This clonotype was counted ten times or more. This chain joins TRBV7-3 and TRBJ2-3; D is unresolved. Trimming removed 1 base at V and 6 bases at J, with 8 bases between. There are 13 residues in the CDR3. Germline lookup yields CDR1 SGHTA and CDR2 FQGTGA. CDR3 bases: TGTGCCAGCAGCTTAAAGTACCGGGATACGCAGTATTTT. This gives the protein CASSLKYRDTQYF.

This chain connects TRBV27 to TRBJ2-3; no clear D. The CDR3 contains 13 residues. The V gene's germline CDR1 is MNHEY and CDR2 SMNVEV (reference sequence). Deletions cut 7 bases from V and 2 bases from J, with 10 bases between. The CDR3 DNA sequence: TGTGCCAGCATGGGCCATGCCACAGATACGCAGTATTTT. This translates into CASMGHATDTQYF.

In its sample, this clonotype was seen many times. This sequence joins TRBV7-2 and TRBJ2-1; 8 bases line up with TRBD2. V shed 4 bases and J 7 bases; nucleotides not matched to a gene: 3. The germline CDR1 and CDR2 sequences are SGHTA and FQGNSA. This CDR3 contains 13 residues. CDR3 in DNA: TGTGCCAGCAGCTCCTCTAGCGGGAATGAGCAGTTCTTC. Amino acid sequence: CASSSSSGNEQFF.

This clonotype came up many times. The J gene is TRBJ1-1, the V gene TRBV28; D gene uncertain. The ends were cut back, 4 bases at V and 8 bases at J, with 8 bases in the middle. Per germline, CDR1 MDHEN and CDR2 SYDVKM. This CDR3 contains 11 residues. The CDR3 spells CASSWAIEAFF. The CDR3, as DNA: TGTGCCAGCAGTTGGGCCATAGAAGCTTTCTTT.

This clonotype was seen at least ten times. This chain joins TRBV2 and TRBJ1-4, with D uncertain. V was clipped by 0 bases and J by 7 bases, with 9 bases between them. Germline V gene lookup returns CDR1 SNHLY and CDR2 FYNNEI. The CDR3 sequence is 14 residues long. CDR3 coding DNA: TGTGCCAGCAGTGAAGCGCCAGGAGTTGAAAAACTGTTTTTT. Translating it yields CASSEAPGVEKLFF.

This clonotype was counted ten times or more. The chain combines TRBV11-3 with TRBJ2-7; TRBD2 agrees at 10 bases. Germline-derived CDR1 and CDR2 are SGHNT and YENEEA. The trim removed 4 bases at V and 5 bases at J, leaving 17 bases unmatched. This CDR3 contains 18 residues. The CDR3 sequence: CASSSGSGRFFGWNEQYF. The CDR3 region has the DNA TGTGCCAGCAGCTCCGGTAGCGGGAGGTTCTTTGGTTGGAACGAGCAGTACTTC.

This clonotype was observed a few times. The CDR3 coding sequence is TGTGCCAGCAGTGCCGTGGGACAGGGTAAAGGGACTGAAGCTTTCTTT. Translated: CASSAVGQGKGTEAFF. J is TRBJ1-1 and V is TRBV27; TRBD1 matches at 9 bases. Germline lookup yields CDR1 MNHEY and CDR2 SMNVEV (reference sequence). The trim removed 5 bases at V and 5 bases at J, leaving 12 bases unmatched. The CDR3 runs 16 residues.

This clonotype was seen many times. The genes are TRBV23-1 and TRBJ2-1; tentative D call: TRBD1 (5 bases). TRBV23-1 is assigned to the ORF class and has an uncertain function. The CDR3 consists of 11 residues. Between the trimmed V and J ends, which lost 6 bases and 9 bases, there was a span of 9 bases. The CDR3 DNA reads TGCGCCAGCAGGAATCAGGGTGAGCAGTTCTTC. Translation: CASRNQGEQFF.